This note documents a single T cell receptor beta chain sequence. Antigen specificity is unknown. With 2 bases clipped from V and 4 bases from J, the junction kept 6 bases outside the gene matches. The CDR3 length is 16 residues. In germline, CDR1 is LNHNV, CDR2 YYDKDF (reference sequence). Every patient experienced relapse after autologous stem cell transplantation, and brentuximab vedotin exposure varied. Assay used: immunoSEQ multiplex PCR; TCRdb lists only in-frame clones, some missing. The sample lists 40,000 or so clones; 70% to 80% were seen once. The data belong to a study of PD-1 blockade in classical Hodgkin lymphoma. Study-wide results and limits: Nivolumab initiated under 1 year post-ASCT led to patient exclusion. Only CD4+ TCR diversity, not CD8+, had risen significantly by C4D1.

This rearrangement joins TRBV15 to TRBJ2-1; TRBD2 matches at 9 bases. The sample in question was peripheral blood mononuclear cells (PBMCs), obtained at baseline. The TCR comes from a human donor with classical Hodgkin lymphoma. The CDR3 spells CATSRIAGVGYNEQFF. The CDR3 coding sequence is TGTGCCACCAGCAGAATAGCGGGAGTGGGTTACAATGAGCAGTTCTTC.